The 23 T cell receptor beta chains listed next were all sequenced from one sample in a study of T cell responses to AZD1222 COVID-19 vaccine. Only in-frame clones appear in the TCRdb table, and some are missing; sequencing was by immunoSEQ multiplex PCR. The sample holds some 170,000 clones, roughly 93% seen once. The sample consisted of peripheral blood, taken on day 0 of AZD1222 vaccination. The receptors were gathered from an adult in good health.

This rearrangement joins TRBV10-3 to TRBJ1-2, with 7 bases that match TRBD1. Germline CDR1 and CDR2: ENHRY and SYGVKD. With 6 bases clipped from V and 3 bases from J, the junction kept 7 bases outside the gene matches. CDR3 length: 14 amino acids. The CDR3 coding sequence is TGTGCCATCAGGCCGACAGGGAGTGACTATGGCTACACCTTC. Amino acid sequence: CAIRPTGSDYGYTF.

This clone appeared a single time. The DNA is left out, because the CDR3 cannot be placed on it with certainty; the CDR3 is given as TCRdb lists it. The CDR3 region is CSVGSLDNEQFF. The chain employs TRBV29-1 and TRBJ2-1. Counting both end residues, the CDR3 totals 12 amino acids. Germline-derived CDR1 and CDR2 are SQVTM and ANQGSEA.

This chain connects TRBV28 to TRBJ2-3; a weak D match, TRBD2 (7 bases). The V and J ends lost 2 bases and 5 bases respectively, with 14 bases between them. The germline gives CDR1 MDHEN, CDR2 SYDVKM. The CDR3 totals 15 residues. This CDR3 is CASSLAGARLDTQYF. The CDR3, as DNA: TGTGCCAGCAGTTTAGCGGGGGCAAGGTTAGATACGCAGTATTTT.

This chain joins TRBV30 and TRBJ2-1; TRBD2 matches 12 bases. Per germline, CDR1 GTSNPN and CDR2 SVGIG (reference sequence). The CDR3 has 14 amino acids. V gave up 3 bases and J gave up 4 bases; unmatched junction bases: 1. CDR3 amino acids: CAWRLAGGYNEQFF. DNA of the CDR3: TGTGCCTGGAGACTAGCGGGGGGTTACAATGAGCAGTTCTTC. The variable domain in full, completed from reference TRBV30 and TRBJ2-1, reads SQTIHQWPATLVQPVGSPLSLECTVEGTSNPNLYWYRQAAGRGLQLLFYSVGIGQISSEVPQNLSASRPQDRQFILSSKKLLLSDSGFYLCAWRLAGGYNEQFFGPGTRLTVL.

The chain couples TRBV18 to TRBJ1-5, with D unresolved. Germline loops: CDR1 KGHSH, CDR2 LQKENI. V was shortened by 6 bases and J by 3 bases, with 12 bases between the two germline ends. This CDR3 is 14 amino acids long. The CDR3 reads CASSLQPDNQPQHF. In DNA form, the CDR3 reads TGTGCCAGCTCGCTTCAACCGGACAATCAGCCCCAGCATTTT. Filled out from reference TRBV18 and TRBJ1-5, the complete variable domain reads NAGVMQNPRHLVRRRGQEARLRCSPMKGHSHVYWYRQLPEEGLKFMVYLQKENIIDESGMPKERFSAEFPKEGPSILRIQQVVRGDSAAYFCASSLQPDNQPQHFGDGTRLSIL.

The gene calls are TRBV2 and TRBJ1-2, with D perhaps matching TRBD1 (6 bases). Germline V CDR1 and CDR2: SNHLY, FYNNEI. Trimming cost V 10 bases and J 8 bases, with 14 bases left between them. The CDR3 covers 11 residues. The CDR3 protein is CATRQEEGYTF. The CDR3 DNA reads TGTGCCACCAGACAGGAGGAAGGCTACACCTTC.

The chain uses TRBV4-2 and TRBJ1-2, with TRBD1 as a possible D gene (6 bases). This CDR3 contains 17 residues. Deletions cut 1 base from V and 6 bases from J, with 21 bases between. Germline-derived CDR1 and CDR2 are LGHNA and YNFKEQ. The CDR3: CASSQVAPTGKGDGYTF. The CDR3 DNA reads TGTGCCAGCAGCCAAGTAGCACCCACAGGGAAGGGCGATGGCTACACCTTC.

The chain recombines TRBV27 with TRBJ1-3; D unclear. This CDR3 spans 13 amino acids. Germline CDR1 MNHEY, CDR2 SMNVEV (reference sequence). The germline V and J ends were trimmed by 3 bases and 3 bases, with 6 bases remaining between them. CDR3 DNA: TGTGCCAGCAGTTTCAGATTTGGAAACACCATATATTTT. Translating it yields CASSFRFGNTIYF.

The chain couples TRBV20-1 to TRBJ2-1; TRBD2 aligns across 12 bases. CDR1 and CDR2 from the germline V gene are DFQATT and SNEGSKA (reference sequence). CDR3 length equals 14 residues. V shed 3 bases, J shed 7 bases, and the junction held 4 bases outside the gene matches. CDR3 sequence (DNA): TGCAGTGCTAGTGAACTAGCGGGGGGTAATGAGCAGTTCTTC. It specifies CSASELAGGNEQFF.

The chain is built from TRBV9 and TRBJ1-1, with D perhaps TRBD1 (6 bases). V was trimmed by 0 bases and J by 4 bases, leaving 7 bases between them. This CDR3 is built from 13 residues. CDR1 is SGDLS, CDR2 YYNGEE, per germline. The CDR3 loop reads CASSVVDSTEAFF. CDR3 coding DNA: TGTGCCAGCAGCGTAGTGGACAGCACTGAAGCTTTCTTT.

The chain is built from TRBV28 and TRBJ2-7, with D hard to call. Trimming took 6 bases from V and 0 from J, leaving 6 bases between them. The CDR3 loop spans 12 amino acids. CDR1 and CDR2 from the germline V gene are MDHEN and SYDVKM. In DNA form, the CDR3 reads TGTGCCAGCAGCACTACCTCCTACGAGCAGTACTTC. Protein sequence: CASSTTSYEQYF.

The chain links TRBV27 to TRBJ2-6, with 8 bases that match TRBD1. J was trimmed by 0 bases and V by 6 bases; bases with no gene match: 7. The CDR3 covers 17 residues. Germline lookup yields CDR1 MNHEY and CDR2 SMNVEV (reference sequence). The chain's CDR3 is CASRAGQVSSGANVLTF. CDR3 bases: TGTGCCAGCAGGGCGGGACAGGTGAGCTCTGGGGCCAACGTCCTGACTTTC. The full variable domain, in which reference TRBV27 and TRBJ2-6 provide the parts outside the CDR3, is EAQVTQNPRYLITVTGKKLTVTCSQNMNHEYMSWYRQDPGLGLRQIYYSMNVEVTDKGDVPEGYKVSRKEKRNFPLILESPSPNQTSLYFCASRAGQVSSGANVLTFGAGSRLTVL.

This sequence joins TRBV10-2 and TRBJ1-3; the D is unclear. CDR3 length: 14 amino acids. Trimming removed 10 bases at V and 0 bases at J, with 13 bases between. Germline loops: CDR1 WSHSY, CDR2 SAAADI. The CDR3 reads CATRAGGSGNTIYF. DNA for the CDR3: TGCGCCACCAGAGCTGGAGGCTCTGGAAACACCATATATTTT.

The rearrangement uses TRBV7-2 and TRBJ2-7; 10 bases agree with TRBD2. The germline CDR1 and CDR2 sequences are SGHTA and FQGNSA. V trimming: 0 bases; J trimming: 5 bases; junction bases outside the gene matches: 16. This CDR3 has 19 residues. The DNA of the CDR3 is TGTGCCAGCAGCTTAGCCTCGGCTAGCGGGGGTTTATTTTCAAACGAGCAGTACTTC. Protein: CASSLASASGGLFSNEQYF.

V usage is TRBV4-1 and J usage is TRBJ2-1, with D perhaps TRBD2 (5 bases). Looked up from germline, CDR1 is MGHRA and CDR2 is YSYEKL. V was pared by 8 bases and J by 5 bases, with 7 bases between. The CDR3 totals 11 residues. The CDR3 protein is CASSRDNEQFF. CDR3 DNA sequence: TGCGCCAGCTCGAGGGACAATGAGCAGTTCTTC.

This rearrangement joins TRBV28 to TRBJ2-3; D is undetermined. Germline values: CDR1 MDHEN, CDR2 SYDVKM. V was shortened by 10 bases and J by 1 base, with 9 bases between the two germline ends. There are 12 residues in the CDR3. The CDR3 reads CATTRGTDTQYF. The CDR3 DNA is TGTGCCACCACCCGGGGCACAGATACGCAGTATTTT.

The V call is TRBV4-1, the J call TRBJ1-5; D call uncertain. CDR1 is MGHRA, CDR2 YSYEKL, per germline. CDR3 length: 16 amino acids. V was shortened by 3 bases and J by 3 bases, with 15 bases between the two germline ends. CDR3 region: CASSHGAAGANQPQHF. CDR3 in DNA: TGCGCCAGCAGCCATGGCGCCGCGGGAGCCAATCAGCCCCAGCATTTT.

J is TRBJ1-1 and V is TRBV6-5; no reliable D call. The V gene lost 5 bases and the J gene lost 3 bases, with 4 bases spanning the gap. The CDR3 covers 11 residues. Looked up from germline, CDR1 is MNHEY and CDR2 is SVGAGI. DNA for the CDR3: TGTGCCAGCAGTCATGACACTGAAGCTTTCTTT. Translation gives CASSHDTEAFF.

This clone was seen a single time. This chain links TRBV12-5 with TRBJ1-5, with D possibly matching TRBD1 (5 bases). Germline V gene lookup returns CDR1 LGHNT and CDR2 FRNRAP. Between the trimmed V and J ends, which lost 0 bases and 3 bases, there was a span of 15 bases. The CDR3 consists of 17 residues. The CDR3 DNA follows: TGTGCTAGTGGTTTGGTAGTTTCGGGGCGAAACAATCAGCCCCAGCATTTT. It codes for CASGLVVSGRNNQPQHF.

The chain couples TRBV5-1 to TRBJ2-2; possible D gene TRBD1, 7 bases. Germline CDR1 is SGHRS and CDR2 is YFSETQ. Trimming pared 4 bases from V and 6 bases from J, leaving 13 bases between. The CDR3 has 14 amino acids. CDR3: CASSGGTVPGELFF. The CDR3 nucleotides are TGCGCCAGCAGCGGGGGGACAGTTCCCGGGGAGCTGTTTTTT.

The chain has TRBV11-2 and TRBJ1-1, with a weak D call TRBD1 (5 bases). The germline V gene encodes CDR1 SGHAT and CDR2 FQNNGV. V was shortened by 6 bases and J by 4 bases, with 12 bases between the two germline ends. This CDR3 is 13 amino acids long. CDR3 loop: CASSPGWGTEAFF. As DNA, the CDR3 is TGTGCCAGCAGTCCAGGGTGGGGCACTGAAGCTTTCTTT.

This chain uses TRBV30 with TRBJ1-2, with D uncertain. The CDR3 is 11 amino acids. Germline CDR1 reads GTSNPN; CDR2 reads SVGIG (reference sequence). With 1 base removed from V and 7 bases from J, the gap between germline ends came to 7 bases. CDR3 loop: CAWSDGVGYTF. DNA for the CDR3: TGTGCCTGGAGTGACGGGGTTGGCTACACCTTC.

The V gene is TRBV19, the J gene TRBJ1-1, with 9 bases matching TRBD1. This CDR3 contains 16 residues. CDR1 LNHDA and CDR2 SQIVND come from the germline V gene (reference sequence). With V trimmed by 5 bases and J by 4 bases, 11 bases remained unmatched. The CDR3 region is CASSPPGQGLVTEAFF. DNA of the CDR3: TGTGCCAGTAGTCCACCGGGACAGGGTCTTGTCACTGAAGCTTTCTTT.